This T cell receptor beta chain was identified in a study of early T cells in non-severe SARS-CoV-2 infection. Study context: The study sequenced bulk RNA from unsorted whole blood, with chains unpaired.

Study results and limitations: Anti-spike CD8 responses were favored in VDJdb matching, and private and CD4 specificities were missed.

Trimming removed 2 bases at V and 3 bases at J, with 11 bases between. The CDR3 has 14 residues. CDR1 and CDR2 (germline): SGHRS, YFSETQ. This clonotype was found many times. Its cognate antigen is unknown. Individual cDNA molecules each received unique molecular identifiers attached to them. From the 5' RACE reads, TCRdb called clonotypes with MiXCR, one entry per CDR3 protein. The sample holds about 98,000 distinct CDR3 sequences; approximately 11% are singletons and the top ten take approximately 5%. The source is an adult who was a healthcare worker with PCR-confirmed SARS-CoV-2 infection or an uninfected control (not recorded which). Sequences were obtained from whole blood. The V and J genes are TRBV5-1 and TRBJ2-5; D is unclear. The CDR3: CASSLGSREETQYF. Written as DNA, the CDR3 is TGCGCCAGCAGCTTAGGTTCAAGGGAAGAGACCCAGTACTTC.